This T cell receptor (beta chain) was observed in a study of blood T cell repertoires in COVID-19. About the research overall: Italy, Spain and the United States were the sources of the convalescent and acute COVID-19 samples. Sources were T cells, B-cell-depleted T cells, or PBMCs; the material itself was cDNA or gDNA.

Per the study methods: Amplifying reference gene primers gave estimates of nucleated cell counts. TCRdb keeps only in-frame clones here, not all; method: immunoSEQ multiplex PCR. That table furnishes V, J and clone size, whereas the DNA furnished D and trimming. The data show under 85,000 clones, 88% seen once. The clonotype comes from a man in his 70s with acute or convalescent COVID-19. What was sequenced was peripheral blood.

CDR3: CASSLAGGAGVVSPLHF. The DNA of the CDR3 is TGTGCCAGCAGCTTGGCAGGTGGTGCAGGGGTCGTGTCACCCCTCCACTTT. The J gene is TRBJ1-6, the V gene TRBV5-4; tentatively, D is TRBD1 (6 bases). Germline CDR1 is SGHNT and CDR2 is YYREEE (reference sequence). There are 17 residues in the CDR3. V was trimmed by 0 bases and J by 10 bases, leaving 20 bases between them.